This TCR beta chain was identified in a study of T cell responses to AZD1222 COVID-19 vaccine. Study results and limitations: Unmutated regions of variants are reportedly targeted by nearly half of spike-specific TCRs. Mostly white British, mostly female donors; authors suggested clonal diversity may be underestimated.

Between the trimmed V and J ends, which lost 5 bases and 7 bases, there was a span of 8 bases. The CDR3 length is 12 residues. Data came from immunoSEQ multiplex PCR; TCRdb stores just in-frame clones and leaves some out. The table shows about 260,000 clones, with 85% to 95% occurring only once. Details on this clone: What it binds is unknown.

Material: peripheral blood, obtained on day 0 of AZD1222 vaccination. The chain carries TRBV12-3 or TRBV12-4 and TRBJ2-2; D is unclear. The source of this sequence is an adult in good health. The CDR3 is CASSPIYGELFF. CDR3 bases: TGTGCCAGCAGTCCAATATACGGGGAGCTGTTTTTT.